Included here is one T cell receptor beta chain sequence, with context. Its antigen specificity is not known. Nothing much larger sits one base from this clone, and base qualities are not available. At the junction V is shortened by 6 bases and J by 1 base; bases outside the gene matches: 5. From the cysteine through the phenylalanine, the CDR3 covers 13 amino acids. Only the CDR3 DNA is retained, 39 bases long and in frame from the first base. The CDR1 and CDR2 encoded by the germline V gene (reference sequence) are DFQATT and SNEGSKA. The hyperthyroidism patients were 18 to 65 years old and newly diagnosed, with a disease duration of less than 2 months. Patients with other autoimmune diseases, uncontrolled infections, pregnancy or lactation were excluded. Diagnosis relied on clinical symptoms, serum thyroxine, TRAb, thyroid ultrasound and orbital computed tomography. Trizol reagent was used to extract the total RNA, and its quality was then checked on an Agilent 2100 Bioanalyzer.

These data originate in a study of Graves' ophthalmopathy and Graves' hyperthyroidism (dated by TCRdb to 2017 to 2018). In the study overall: Stable hyperthyroidism was defined as no progression to ophthalmopathy within 18 months of follow-up. In total, approximately 130 blood samples were TCR-sequenced: fewer than 50 ophthalmopathy, about 75 hyperthyroidism and approximately 17 hyperthyroidism-to-ophthalmopathy patients. TCR beta repertoire signatures were used to distinguish Graves' ophthalmopathy from Graves' hyperthyroidism and to predict progression to ophthalmopathy. To explore V-J signatures that separate ophthalmopathy from hyperthyroidism, a discovery set of about a hundred patients was enrolled, consisting of approximately 44 with ophthalmopathy and approximately 57 with stable hyperthyroidism. For independent validation, a separate cohort was made up of fewer than 20 hyperthyroidism patients plus 17 patients who later progressed from hyperthyroidism to ophthalmopathy. Once sampling was done, hyperthyroidism patients were given methimazole at a starting dose of 30 mg daily, while ophthalmopathy patients were given high-dose intravenous methylprednisolone. T-cell repertoires of thyroid tissue and blood were compared in about six hyperthyroidism patients. Broader findings and caveats from the paper: Sample size was not predetermined statistically, and investigators were not blinded to group allocation. Most of the expanded thyroid clonotypes with a frequency above 0.001 were also detected in blood, and it was suggested that the thyroid immune response may be reflected by blood repertoires. The 13-signature model separated ophthalmopathy from stable hyperthyroidism with approximately 88% sensitivity and approximately 83% specificity in cross-validation, and 80%/75% in the test set. In validation, the model predicted ophthalmopathy progression with more than 70% sensitivity and 72.22% specificity; some twelve predicted patients were CT-confirmed with GO in a median of about 6.2 months.

For repertoire sequencing, TCR beta CDR3 regions were amplified from RNA transcripts. The first round was an RT-PCR using HTBI primers with the Qiagen OneStep RT-PCR kit, and this first round was followed by a second-round multiplex PCR, then size selection and purification. The libraries underwent paired-end sequencing with 100 bp reads on an Illumina HiSeq2000. In the paper's pipeline: SOAPnuke was used to process the reads, throwing out any read that had adapters, had uncalled bases, had a mean Phred below 15, or lacked an exact constant-primer or identifier match. COPE v1.2.5 was used to merge the high-quality paired reads. Clonotypes were defined as unique nucleotide sequences and were aligned to IMGT TRB V, D and J references using MiTCR v1.1. Analysis was restricted to V-J combinations with a frequency above 0.0001, which covered over 98% of repertoires. A TCR clonal expansion and chaos score per V-J combination was defined as the ratio of F50 clonal expansion to chaos observed in the TCRdist matrix. Welch's t-statistics and random forest were used to reduce the features to approximately 13 V-J combinations, which were then used as input to a naive Bayes classifier. Thyroid-blood repertoire similarity was quantified with the Morisita-Horn index. TCRdb redid the processing of the public reads, applying fastp at Q25 and MiXCR, and retained in-frame beta chains. Rows are unified per CDR3 protein, each entry keeping the most common DNA and genes. These V and J calls derive from TCRdb rather than the authors' analysis. This sample is represented by around 1.1 million distinct CDR3 sequences; about two fifths of them were singletons. Clones ranked in the top ten supply 11% of the sample.

This sequence was found in an adult man with Graves' hyperthyroidism. Source material: peripheral blood or thyroid tissue (not recorded which). This chain joins TRBV20-1 to TRBJ2-7, and 8 junctional nucleotides match TRBD1. The CDR3 reads CSAPGQVSYEQYF. The DNA is as follows: TGCAGTGCCCCGGGACAGGTTTCCTACGAGCAGTACTTC.